A selection of T cell receptor beta chains follows, all from one sample in a study of T-cell memory formation after mild COVID-19. MiXCR, run by TCRdb on the 5' RACE reads, gives a single entry per CDR3 protein. The top ten clones hold around 12% of a sample with about 470,000 distinct CDR3 sequences, about 23% of them seen once. The sample consisted of PBMCs or a T cell subset sorted from them (not recorded which). These receptors were collected from an adult woman who had mild COVID-19 (a few samples of this study predate the infection). Cell type and time point are not known. Both conserved end residues are part of each CDR3. Each record gives: D gene, clone size, J gene, V gene, CDR3 DNA, CDR3 protein. A D gene is named only where the DNA matches it firmly. Size values are once, few and many counts, or a class for expanded clones, and some rows have none.

d_gene: .
abundance: .
j_gene: TRBJ2-2
v_gene: TRBV7-2
CDR3nt: TGTGCCAGCAGCTTATCAAGCGGGAACACCGGGGAGCTGTTTTTT
CDR3aa: CASSLSSGNTGELFF

d_gene: .
abundance: few
j_gene: TRBJ2-6
v_gene: TRBV5-6
CDR3nt: TGTGCCAGCAACCCAGGGGTGATATCTGGGGCCAACGTCCTGACTTTC
CDR3aa: CASNPGVISGANVLTF

d_gene: .
abundance: .
j_gene: TRBJ2-5
v_gene: TRBV6-2/TRBV6-3
CDR3nt: TGTGCCAGCAGTTACCTGACAGTAGGGAAAGAGACCCAGTACTTC
CDR3aa: CASSYLTVGKETQYF

d_gene: TRBD1
abundance: many
j_gene: TRBJ2-7
v_gene: TRBV5-1
CDR3nt: TGCGCCAGCAGCCCTGGACAGGGGCTGTACTACGAGCAGTACTTC
CDR3aa: CASSPGQGLYYEQYF

d_gene: .
abundance: many
j_gene: TRBJ2-7
v_gene: TRBV20-1
CDR3nt: TGCAGTGCTGAAGGGACCTCCAACTCCTACGAGCAGTACTTC
CDR3aa: CSAEGTSNSYEQYF

d_gene: TRBD2
abundance: .
j_gene: TRBJ2-1
v_gene: TRBV15
CDR3nt: TGTGCCACCAGCAGACCATACGCCGGGACTAGCGGGAGGGACAATGAGCAGTTCTTC
CDR3aa: CATSRPYAGTSGRDNEQFF

d_gene: TRBD2
abundance: .
j_gene: TRBJ2-5
v_gene: TRBV7-2
CDR3nt: TGTGCCAGCAGCCCCAGCGGGGGGCGGGAAGAGACCCAGTACTTC
CDR3aa: CASSPSGGREETQYF

d_gene: .
abundance: .
j_gene: TRBJ1-5
v_gene: TRBV30
CDR3nt: TGTGCCTGGAACCCGGGACTTAGCAATCAGCCACAGCATTTT
CDR3aa: CAWNPGLSNQPQHF

d_gene: .
abundance: few
j_gene: TRBJ2-7
v_gene: TRBV20-1
CDR3nt: TGCAGTGCTAGCCATACGGCGGGAAACTACGAGCAGTACTTC
CDR3aa: CSASHTAGNYEQYF

d_gene: TRBD1
abundance: .
j_gene: TRBJ2-1
v_gene: TRBV7-8
CDR3nt: TGTGCCAGCAGCCGCCGACAGGGGGTAGGCTACAATGAGCAGTTCTTC
CDR3aa: CASSRRQGVGYNEQFF

d_gene: .
abundance: few
j_gene: TRBJ2-1
v_gene: TRBV4-3
CDR3nt: TGCGCCAGCAGCCAAGACTGGGGGAGCTCCTACAATGAGCAGTTCTTC
CDR3aa: CASSQDWGSSYNEQFF

d_gene: .
abundance: .
j_gene: TRBJ2-5
v_gene: TRBV4-1
CDR3nt: TGCGCCAGCAGCCAAGCAGTTCGGGAGACCCAGTACTTC
CDR3aa: CASSQAVRETQYF

d_gene: .
abundance: many
j_gene: TRBJ2-2
v_gene: TRBV7-9
CDR3nt: TGTGCCAGCAGCTTAAGTGGGGAGCTGTTTTTT
CDR3aa: CASSLSGELFF

d_gene: .
abundance: .
j_gene: TRBJ2-5
v_gene: TRBV7-2
CDR3nt: TGTGCCAGCAGCTTACCGACCCCCGCGGGGCCTCAAGAGACCCAGTACTTC
CDR3aa: CASSLPTPAGPQETQYF

d_gene: TRBD2
abundance: few
j_gene: TRBJ2-3
v_gene: TRBV6-6
CDR3nt: TGTGCCAGCATGGCGCTAGCGGGAGGACCTACGCAGTATTTT
CDR3aa: CASMALAGGPTQYF

d_gene: .
abundance: .
j_gene: TRBJ1-2
v_gene: TRBV6-5
CDR3nt: TGTGCCAGCAGTTACTCGAGCGGTAACGGGGCTGGCTACACCTTC
CDR3aa: CASSYSSGNGAGYTF

d_gene: .
abundance: few
j_gene: TRBJ2-1
v_gene: TRBV20-1
CDR3nt: TGCAGTGCTAGAGATGTAACGGTTGGGAATGAGCAGTTCTTC
CDR3aa: CSARDVTVGNEQFF

d_gene: .
abundance: few
j_gene: TRBJ2-2
v_gene: TRBV5-1
CDR3nt: TGCGCCAGCACTGTACCTAGCGAAGGGGAGCTGTTTTTT
CDR3aa: CASTVPSEGELFF

d_gene: .
abundance: few
j_gene: TRBJ2-7
v_gene: TRBV27
CDR3nt: TGTGCCAGCAGTTTATCGGTCAGGGGAAGGGACGAGCAGTACTTC
CDR3aa: CASSLSVRGRDEQYF

d_gene: .
abundance: .
j_gene: TRBJ1-5
v_gene: TRBV21-1
CDR3nt: TGTGCCAGCAGCAAAGGAGGGTTCGGGGGGACCGGACTATCGTTTAGCAATCAGCCCCAGCATTTT
CDR3aa: CASSKGGFGGTGLSFSNQPQHF

d_gene: .
abundance: .
j_gene: TRBJ1-2
v_gene: TRBV7-9
CDR3nt: TGTGCCAGCAGCCCTACCTTTAGGCAGAAACACTATGGCTACACCTTC
CDR3aa: CASSPTFRQKHYGYTF

d_gene: .
abundance: few
j_gene: TRBJ2-3
v_gene: TRBV7-2
CDR3nt: TGTGCCAGCAGCCTCCCTGGGGGCGCGGATAGAGATACGCAGTATTTT
CDR3aa: CASSLPGGADRDTQYF

d_gene: TRBD1
abundance: .
j_gene: TRBJ2-3
v_gene: TRBV10-3
CDR3nt: TGTGCCATCAGGAGTACCGGGACAGAGACAGATACGCAGTATTTT
CDR3aa: CAIRSTGTETDTQYF

d_gene: TRBD1
abundance: .
j_gene: TRBJ2-7
v_gene: TRBV28
CDR3nt: TGTGCCAGCAGGTTTTTCTCCGGGACAGGGTCTTACGAGCAGTACTTC
CDR3aa: CASRFFSGTGSYEQYF

d_gene: .
abundance: .
j_gene: TRBJ1-3
v_gene: TRBV12-3/TRBV12-4
CDR3nt: TGTGCCAGCAGTTTAGTTCAGTTCTCTGGAAACACCATATATTTT
CDR3aa: CASSLVQFSGNTIYF